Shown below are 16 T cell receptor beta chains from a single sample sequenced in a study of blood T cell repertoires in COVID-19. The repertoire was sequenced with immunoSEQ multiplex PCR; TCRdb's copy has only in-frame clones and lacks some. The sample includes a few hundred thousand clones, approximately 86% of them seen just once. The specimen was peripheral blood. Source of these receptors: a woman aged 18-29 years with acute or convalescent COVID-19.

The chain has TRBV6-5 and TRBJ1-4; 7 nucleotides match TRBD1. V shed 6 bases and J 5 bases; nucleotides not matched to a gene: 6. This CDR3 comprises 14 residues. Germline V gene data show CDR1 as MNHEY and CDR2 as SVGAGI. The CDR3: CASRMDRPNEKLFF. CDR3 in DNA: TGTGCCAGCAGAATGGACAGGCCGAATGAAAAACTGTTTTTT.

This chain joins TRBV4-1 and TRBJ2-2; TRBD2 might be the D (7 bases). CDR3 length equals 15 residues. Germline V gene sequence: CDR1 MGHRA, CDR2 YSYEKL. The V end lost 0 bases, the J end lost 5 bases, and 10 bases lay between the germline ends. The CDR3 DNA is TGCGCCAGCAGCCAAGATCGGGGGGCGACCGGGGAGCTGTTTTTT. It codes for CASSQDRGATGELFF.

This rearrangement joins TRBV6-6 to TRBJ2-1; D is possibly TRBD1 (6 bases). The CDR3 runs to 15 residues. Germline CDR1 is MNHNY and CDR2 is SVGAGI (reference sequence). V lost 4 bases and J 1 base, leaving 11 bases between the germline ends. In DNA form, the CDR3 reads TGTGCCAGCAGTTCGCGGACAGAATCCTACAATGAGCAGTTCTTC. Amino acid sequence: CASSSRTESYNEQFF.

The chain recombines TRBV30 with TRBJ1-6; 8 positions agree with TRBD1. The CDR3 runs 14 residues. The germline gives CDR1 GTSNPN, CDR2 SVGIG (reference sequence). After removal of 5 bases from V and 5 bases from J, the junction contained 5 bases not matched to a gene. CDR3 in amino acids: CAWAGQDNNSPLHF. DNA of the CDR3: TGTGCCTGGGCGGGACAGGACAATAATTCACCCCTCCACTTT.

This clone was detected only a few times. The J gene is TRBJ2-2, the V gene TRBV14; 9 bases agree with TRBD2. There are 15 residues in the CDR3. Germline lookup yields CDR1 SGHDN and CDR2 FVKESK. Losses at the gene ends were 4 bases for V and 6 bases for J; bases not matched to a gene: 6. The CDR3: CASSRSGRYAGELFF. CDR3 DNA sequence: TGTGCCAGCAGCCGTAGCGGGAGATATGCCGGGGAGCTGTTTTTT.

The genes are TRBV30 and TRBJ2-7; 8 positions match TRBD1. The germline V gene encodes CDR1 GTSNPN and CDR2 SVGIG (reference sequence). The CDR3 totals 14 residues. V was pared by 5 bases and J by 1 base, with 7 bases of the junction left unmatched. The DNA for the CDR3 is TGTGCCTGGCGGGGACAGGCCGGATCCTACGAGCAGTACTTC. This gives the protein CAWRGQAGSYEQYF.

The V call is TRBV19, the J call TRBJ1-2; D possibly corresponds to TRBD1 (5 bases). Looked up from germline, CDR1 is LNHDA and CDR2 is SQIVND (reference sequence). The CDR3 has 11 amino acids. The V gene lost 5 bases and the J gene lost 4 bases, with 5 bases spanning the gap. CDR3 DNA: TGTGCCAGTAGTCAGGGCTATGGCTACACCTTC. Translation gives CASSQGYGYTF.

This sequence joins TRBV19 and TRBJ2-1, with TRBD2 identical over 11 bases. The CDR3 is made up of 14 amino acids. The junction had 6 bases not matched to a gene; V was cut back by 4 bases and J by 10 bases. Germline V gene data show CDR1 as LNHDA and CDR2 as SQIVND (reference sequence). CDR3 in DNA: TGTGCCAGTAGTACGGGACTAGCGGCTACCGAGCAGTTCTTC. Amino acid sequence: CASSTGLAATEQFF. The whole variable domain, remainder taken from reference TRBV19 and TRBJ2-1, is DGGITQSPKYLFRKEGQNVTLSCEQNLNHDAMYWYRQDPGQGLRLIYYSQIVNDFQKGDIAEGYSVSREKKESFPLTVTSAQKNPTAFYLCASSTGLAATEQFFGPGTRLTVL.

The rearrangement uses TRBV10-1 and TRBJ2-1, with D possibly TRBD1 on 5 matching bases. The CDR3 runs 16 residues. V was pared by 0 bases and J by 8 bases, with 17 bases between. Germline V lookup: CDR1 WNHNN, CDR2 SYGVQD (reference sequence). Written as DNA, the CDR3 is TGCGCCAGCAGTGAGTCTGAGGCAGGGAAGAGTGATGAGCAGTTCTTC. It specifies CASSESEAGKSDEQFF.

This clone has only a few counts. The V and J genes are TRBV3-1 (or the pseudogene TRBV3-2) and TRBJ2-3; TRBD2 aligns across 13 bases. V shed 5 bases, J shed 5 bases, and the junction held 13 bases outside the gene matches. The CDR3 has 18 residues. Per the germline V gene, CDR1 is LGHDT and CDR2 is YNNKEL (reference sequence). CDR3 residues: CASSSSRGLAGDGDTQYF. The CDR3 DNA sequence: TGTGCCAGCAGCTCCTCCCGAGGACTAGCGGGAGATGGAGATACGCAGTATTTT.

CDR3 loop: CASQDYPSSYEQYF. The CDR3 nucleotides read TGTGCCAGCCAGGACTACCCGAGCTCCTACGAGCAGTACTTC. The rearrangement links TRBV2 to TRBJ2-7, with a weak D call TRBD2 (6 bases). This CDR3 is 14 amino acids long. Germline CDR1 and CDR2: SNHLY and FYNNEI. Trimming left V 8 bases short and J 0 bases short, with 14 bases between.

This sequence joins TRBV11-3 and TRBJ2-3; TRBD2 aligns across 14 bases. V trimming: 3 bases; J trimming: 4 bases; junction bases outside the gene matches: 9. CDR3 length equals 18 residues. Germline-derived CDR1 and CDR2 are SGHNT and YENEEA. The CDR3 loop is CASSLAKGLAGAADTQYF. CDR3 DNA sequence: TGTGCCAGCAGCTTGGCTAAGGGACTAGCGGGAGCCGCAGATACGCAGTATTTT.

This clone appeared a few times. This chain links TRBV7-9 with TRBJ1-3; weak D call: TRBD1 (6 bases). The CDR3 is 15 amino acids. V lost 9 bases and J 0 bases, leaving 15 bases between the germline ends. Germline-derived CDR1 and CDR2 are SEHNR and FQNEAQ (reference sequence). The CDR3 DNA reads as TGTGCCAGTTGTAAGGGGGATCTCTCTGGAAACACCATATATTTT. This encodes CASCKGDLSGNTIYF.

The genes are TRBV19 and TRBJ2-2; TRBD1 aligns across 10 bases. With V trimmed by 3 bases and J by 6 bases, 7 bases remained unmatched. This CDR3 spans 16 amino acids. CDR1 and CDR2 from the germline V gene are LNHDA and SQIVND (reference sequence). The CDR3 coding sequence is TGTGCCAGTAGTATTAAATGGGACAGGGGTCCCGGGGAGCTGTTTTTT. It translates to CASSIKWDRGPGELFF. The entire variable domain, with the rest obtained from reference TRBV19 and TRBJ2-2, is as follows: DGGITQSPKYLFRKEGQNVTLSCEQNLNHDAMYWYRQDPGQGLRLIYYSQIVNDFQKGDIAEGYSVSREKKESFPLTVTSAQKNPTAFYLCASSIKWDRGPGELFFGEGSRLTVL.

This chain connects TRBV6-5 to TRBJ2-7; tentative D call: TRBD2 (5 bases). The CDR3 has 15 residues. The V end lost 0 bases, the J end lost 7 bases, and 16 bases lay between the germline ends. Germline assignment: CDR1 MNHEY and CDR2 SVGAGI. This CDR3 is CASSYSIGVSGEQYF. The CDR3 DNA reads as TGTGCCAGCAGTTACTCGATCGGCGTTTCGGGGGAGCAGTACTTC.

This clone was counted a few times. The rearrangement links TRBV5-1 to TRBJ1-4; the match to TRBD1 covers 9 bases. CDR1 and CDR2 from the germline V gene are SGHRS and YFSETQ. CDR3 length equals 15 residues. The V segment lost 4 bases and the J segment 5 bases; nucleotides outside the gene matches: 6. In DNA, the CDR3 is TGCGCCAGCAGCCTCTTCGGGACAGGGAATGAAAAACTGTTTTTT. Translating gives CASSLFGTGNEKLFF.